This is a list of T cell receptor beta chains from one sample in a study of T cell changes during pregnancy in multiple sclerosis. Assay used: immunoSEQ multiplex PCR; TCRdb lists only in-frame clones, some missing. In the table there are around 60,000 clones, 88% of which are singletons. The sample was peripheral blood, taken in the first trimester of pregnancy. These receptors all stem from a female donor with multiple sclerosis, enrolled in a pregnancy study. CDR3s include the opening cysteine and the closing phenylalanine or tryptophan. D genes are given only for firm matches. Clone sizes are given selectively: once, few, many, or a class where the clone is expanded.

-	TRBJ1-2	-	TRBV28	TGTGCCAGCAGCCCCACAGTCCACTATGGCTACACCTTC	CASSPTVHYGYTF
TRBD2	TRBJ2-3	-	TRBV4-1	TGCGCCAGCAGCCAAGCTGGGACTAGCGGTGGGACAGATACGCAGTATTTT	CASSQAGTSGGTDTQYF
-	TRBJ2-2	-	TRBV4-1	TGCGCCAGCAGCCAAGATCAGGGCTCCGGTTACGGGGAGCTGTTTTTT	CASSQDQGSGYGELFF
TRBD2	TRBJ2-7	-	TRBV10-1	TGCGCCAGCAGCAACCTAGCGGGATCTTCCTACGAGCAGTACTTC	CASSNLAGSSYEQYF
TRBD2	TRBJ2-1	-	TRBV10-3	TGTGCCATCAGTGAGTTGGGACTAGCGGAGAGGGTTGAGCAGTTCTTC	CAISELGLAERVEQFF
-	TRBJ1-1	-	TRBV7-9	TGTGCCAGCAGCGACAGTGCGAACACTGAAGCTTTCTTT	CASSDSANTEAFF
-	TRBJ2-7	-	TRBV4-1	TGCGCCAGCAGCCAAGATCCTCCGTGGGGAGCCACCTACGAGCAGTACTTC	CASSQDPPWGATYEQYF
TRBD2	TRBJ2-7	-	TRBV6-5	TGTGCCAGCAGAATGGCGACTAGCGGGAGCTACGAGCAGTACTTC	CASRMATSGSYEQYF
TRBD2	TRBJ2-7	-	TRBV30	TGTGCCTGGAATAGGAGGGAGGGGATTTCCTACGAGCAGTACTTC	CAWNRREGISYEQYF
-	TRBJ1-5	-	TRBV19	TGTGCCAGTAGTATAGAGGCGGGGAATCAGCCCCAGCATTTT	CASSIEAGNQPQHF
TRBD2	TRBJ2-2	-	TRBV5-1	TGCGCCAGCAGCCAGGCAGGAGGACTAGCGGGATTCGCCGGGGAGCTGTTTTTT	CASSQAGGLAGFAGELFF
TRBD2	TRBJ2-2	-	TRBV9	TGTGCCAGCAGCGCGAGGCGGACTAGCGGCACCGGGGAGCTGTTTTTT	CASSARRTSGTGELFF
TRBD1	TRBJ1-2	-	TRBV6-1	TGTGCCAGCAGTAGAAGGACAGGGACGGACTATGGCTACACCTTC	CASSRRTGTDYGYTF
TRBD1	TRBJ2-7	-	TRBV5-1	TGCGCCAGCAGCCTCCCCGGGACAGGGGCGGACGAGCAGTACTTC	CASSLPGTGADEQYF
TRBD2	TRBJ2-7	-	TRBV5-1	TGCGCCAGCAGTCCCGCCGGACTAGCGGGAGGTAGCTACGAGCAGTACTTC	CASSPAGLAGGSYEQYF
TRBD1	TRBJ1-1	-	TRBV10-1	TGCGCCAGCAGTGACCAAGGACAGGGGGCCACTGAAGCTTTCTTT	CASSDQGQGATEAFF
-	TRBJ1-2	-	TRBV6-5	TGTGCCAGCAGACCGACAGCGCACTATGGCTACACCTTC	CASRPTAHYGYTF
TRBD2	TRBJ2-1	-	TRBV5-6	TGTGCCAGCAGCTTGGCGCCGGGAGGGCCTTATGAGCAGTTCTTC	CASSLAPGGPYEQFF
-	TRBJ2-7	once	TRBV5-1	TGCGCCAGCAGCTCGAGCGGGTACACCTACGAGCAGTACTTC	CASSSSGYTYEQYF
-	TRBJ2-7	-	TRBV6-5	TGTGCCAGCAGCCGCCCGGAGACCCACGAGCAGTACTTC	CASSRPETHEQYF